This T cell receptor (beta chain) appears in the sequencing data of a study of T-cell memory formation after mild COVID-19. As for the study in general: There were largely donor-specific TCR clusters.

Regarding this clonotype: What it binds is unknown.

TCRdb passed the 5' RACE reads through MiXCR, listing each CDR3 protein once. The table shows a few hundred thousand distinct CDR3 sequences, with roughly 21% occurring only once. The CDR3 runs to 13 residues. The trim removed 11 bases at V and 4 bases at J, leaving 9 bases unmatched. The germline CDR1 and CDR2 sequences are SGHTA and FQGNSA. Regarding the study as a whole: Still unconfirmed is whether the second-wave clones peaking on day 37 recognized SARS-CoV-2. The CD4+ clones that contracted clustered mainly within CM and EM, and the CD8+ clones concentrated in EMRA.

Sequencing input: PBMCs or a T cell subset sorted from them (not recorded which). This sequence was found in a man in his late teens or twenties who had mild COVID-19 (a few samples of this study predate the infection). Cell type and time point are not known. The chain recombines TRBV7-2 with TRBJ1-2; 8 bases match TRBD1. CDR3 sequence (DNA): TGTGCCTCAGAGGCAGGACAGGGCTATGGCTACACCTTC. Amino acids: CASEAGQGYGYTF.